One sample yielded the 14 T cell receptor beta chains listed below, sequenced in a study of T cells in Graves' hyperthyroidism and ophthalmopathy. TCR beta CDR3 regions were amplified from RNA transcripts. The HTBI primer set was used in a first-round RT-PCR of the TCR CDR3. Using its own MiXCR run on the multiplex PCR reads, TCRdb lists one record per CDR3 protein. The repertoire holds around 600,000 distinct CDR3 sequences, with roughly 15% as singletons. Sample: blood. These receptors were obtained from a woman in her forties or fifties with Graves' ophthalmopathy.

This clonotype was seen only a few times. CDR3 sequence (DNA): TGTGCCAGCAGCTTCCAGGGGGCTCAGGAGACCCAGTACTTC. The encoded protein is CASSFQGAQETQYF. This sequence joins TRBV13 and TRBJ2-5, with TRBD1 matching over 8 bases. Trimming at V came to 3 bases and at J to 5 bases, leaving 5 bases not matched to a gene. The CDR3 loop spans 14 amino acids. The germline V gene has CDR1 PRHDT and CDR2 FYEKMQ (reference sequence).

This clonotype has a count of ten or more. The chain recombines TRBV7-3 with TRBJ2-1; the match to TRBD2 covers 9 bases. Germline assignment: CDR1 SGHTA and CDR2 FQGTGA. This CDR3 has 16 residues. J was trimmed by 6 bases and V by 0 bases; bases with no gene match: 6. CDR3 DNA: TGTGCCAGCAGCTTAACGAGGGCGGGAGGGGCCAATGAGCAGTTCTTC. Translating gives CASSLTRAGGANEQFF.

This clonotype was seen repeatedly, ten times or more. This chain uses TRBV6-5 with TRBJ1-6, with 8 bases aligning to TRBD1. The V gene end was trimmed by 0 bases and the J gene end by 5 bases; junction bases not matched to a gene: 9. CDR1 and CDR2 from the germline V gene are MNHEY and SVGAGI. This CDR3 has 18 amino acids. This CDR3 reads CASSYSLPRTGHNSPLHF. The CDR3 bases are TGTGCCAGCAGTTACTCGCTACCTCGGACAGGGCATAATTCACCCCTCCACTTT.

The chain recombines TRBV27 with TRBJ2-7; 9 bases map to TRBD2. CDR1 is MNHEY, CDR2 SMNVEV, per germline (reference sequence). This CDR3 is 17 amino acids long. Trimming cost V 6 bases and J 3 bases; bases outside gene matches: 15. The CDR3 sequence: CASSFTNSAGGGYEQYF. The CDR3 coding sequence is TGTGCCAGCAGCTTTACTAATTCGGCGGGAGGGGGCTACGAGCAGTACTTC.

This clonotype was detected only a few times. The chain couples TRBV12-3 or TRBV12-4 to TRBJ2-1, with TRBD2 matching over 11 bases. V was pared by 1 base and J by 15 bases, with 5 bases of the junction left unmatched. This CDR3 has 13 residues. CDR3 nucleotide sequence: TGTGCCAGCAGTTTAGAAAGACTAGCGGGACGGTTCTTC. Protein sequence: CASSLERLAGRFF.

CDR3 loop: CSAREGAANVLTF. The CDR3, as DNA: TGCAGTGCTAGAGAGGGGGCAGCCAACGTCCTGACTTTC. V and J are TRBV20-1 and TRBJ2-6, with D perhaps TRBD1 (6 bases). Germline V gene sequence: CDR1 DFQATT, CDR2 SNEGSKA (reference sequence). The CDR3 runs 13 residues. The ends were cut back, 0 bases at V and 7 bases at J, with 7 bases in the middle.

This clonotype came up many times. This chain links TRBV29-1 with TRBJ2-1; TRBD1 aligns across 7 bases. J was trimmed by 3 bases and V by 3 bases; bases with no gene match: 8. This CDR3 is built from 15 residues. Germline-derived CDR1 and CDR2 are SQVTM and ANQGSEA. The CDR3 reads CSVDVSGTVYNEQFF. DNA for the CDR3: TGCAGCGTTGATGTCTCGGGGACAGTCTACAATGAGCAGTTCTTC.

This chain uses TRBV12-3 or TRBV12-4 with TRBJ2-1; D may be TRBD2 (6 bases). This CDR3 comprises 17 residues. Trimming removed 2 bases from V and 7 bases from J, with 21 bases in between. CDR3 DNA sequence: TGTGCCAGCAGTTTATCATTTAGGGCTAGCGAGGGGAATGAGCAGTTCTTC. Translated: CASSLSFRASEGNEQFF.

This clonotype was seen a few times. This chain links TRBV19 with TRBJ2-7, with 7 bases lining up with TRBD2. V lost 5 bases to trimming and J lost 5 bases; unmatched junction nucleotides: 9. Germline CDR1 LNHDA, CDR2 SQIVND (reference sequence). There are 14 residues in the CDR3. CDR3 loop: CASSLEGSGNEQYF. CDR3 DNA sequence: TGTGCCAGTAGTCTCGAGGGAAGCGGGAACGAGCAGTACTTC. The full variable domain, in which reference TRBV19 and TRBJ2-7 provide the parts outside the CDR3, is DGGITQSPKYLFRKEGQNVTLSCEQNLNHDAMYWYRQDPGQGLRLIYYSQIVNDFQKGDIAEGYSVSREKKESFPLTVTSAQKNPTAFYLCASSLEGSGNEQYFGPGTRLTVT.

This clonotype was seen more than once but under ten times. V is TRBV4-3 and J is TRBJ2-3, with D perhaps TRBD2 (6 bases). The CDR3 runs 16 residues. Trimming stripped 0 bases from V and 0 bases from J, with 10 bases between. Germline loops: CDR1 LGHNA, CDR2 YSLEER. Here the CDR3 reads CASSQDRGKSTDTQYF. The CDR3 DNA is TGCGCCAGCAGCCAAGATCGCGGGAAGAGCACAGATACGCAGTATTTT.

This clonotype was recorded many times. V usage is TRBV12-3 or TRBV12-4 and J usage is TRBJ1-4; D unclear. The CDR3 has 14 residues. Trimming cost V 3 bases and J 7 bases, with 12 bases left between them. The CDR3 DNA reads TGTGCCAGCAGTTTGGGCGGAGGGAGTGAAAAACTGTTTTTT. Amino acids: CASSLGGGSEKLFF.

This clonotype was recorded at least ten times. The chain combines TRBV30 with TRBJ2-7; 14 bases are shared with TRBD2. Germline V lookup: CDR1 GTSNPN, CDR2 SVGIG (reference sequence). Losses at the gene ends were 2 bases for V and 4 bases for J; bases not matched to a gene: 4. CDR3 length equals 15 residues. The CDR3 is CAWSFGLAGGYEQYF. CDR3 sequence (DNA): TGTGCCTGGAGTTTCGGACTAGCGGGAGGATACGAGCAGTACTTC.

V and J are TRBV6-1 and TRBJ1-6, with D uncertain. The CDR3 sequence is 13 residues long. Trimming stripped 5 bases from V and 8 bases from J, with 10 bases between. Germline loops: CDR1 MNHNS, CDR2 SASEGT. The CDR3 nucleotides read TGTGCCAGCAGTCCCCCTTTGGATTCACCCCTCCACTTT. Translated: CASSPPLDSPLHF.

This chain connects TRBV6-2 or TRBV6-3 to TRBJ1-2, with D unclear. The CDR3 is 13 residues long. Germline CDR1 reads MNHEY; CDR2 reads SVGEGT. Trimming stripped 6 bases from V and 6 bases from J, with 14 bases between. The CDR3 nucleotides are TGTGCCAGCAGGACGAAGCTGAACGATGGCTACACCTTC. This codes for CASRTKLNDGYTF.